This T cell receptor (beta chain) was captured by sequencing in a study of blood T cell repertoires in COVID-19. Measured with immunoSEQ multiplex PCR; TCRdb has only the in-frame clones, and not every one. The sample consists of fewer than 250,000 clones, around 80% of them appearing once. The sequence was collected from an elderly woman with COVID-19, enrolled during active disease. The sequenced material came from peripheral blood.

The CDR3 region is CASNSGKHYGYTF. The CDR3 DNA follows: TGTGCCAGTAATAGCGGGAAGCACTATGGCTACACCTTC. This rearrangement joins TRBV19 to TRBJ1-2; D call uncertain. CDR3 length: 13 residues. The germline CDR1 and CDR2 sequences are LNHDA and SQIVND (reference sequence). Deletions cut 7 bases from V and 3 bases from J, with 12 bases between. The variable domain in full, with the rest retrieved from reference TRBV19 and TRBJ1-2, is DGGITQSPKYLFRKEGQNVTLSCEQNLNHDAMYWYRQDPGQGLRLIYYSQIVNDFQKGDIAEGYSVSREKKESFPLTVTSAQKNPTAFYLCASNSGKHYGYTFGSGTRLTVV.